Given below is one T cell receptor (beta chain) in context. The antigen remains undetermined. The data belong to a study of T cell repertoires in cytomegalovirus infection. About the study: TCR beta signatures that were public indicated CMV infection and matching HLA type. The study, taken as a whole, reports: Summed frequency of public TCR beta families distinguished CMV carriers with the relevant HLA. Clonotype analysis showed dominance of the ex vivo response by HLA-C-restricted CMV-specific TCR beta clonotypes.

TCRdb reprocessed the reads via MiXCR and lists one record per CDR3 protein. The sample lists about 530,000 distinct CDR3 sequences; 26% were seen once. Germline V gives CDR1 KGHSH, CDR2 LQKENI. V was cut by 5 bases and J by 2 bases, with 12 bases left in between. The CDR3 runs to 14 residues. The chain joins TRBV18 to TRBJ2-5, with D tentatively TRBD1 or TRBD2 (6 bases each). This TCR came from a human donor in good health (CMV status not recorded). Some clones in this sample may be carry-over from other donors' samples. Sequenced sample: PBMCs. CDR3 nucleotide sequence: TGTGCCAGCTCAGCGACTAGGGGGCAAGAGACCCAGTACTTC. It encodes CASSATRGQETQYF. Full variable domain (missing parts from reference TRBV18 and TRBJ2-5): NAGVMQNPRHLVRRRGQEARLRCSPMKGHSHVYWYRQLPEEGLKFMVYLQKENIIDESGMPKERFSAEFPKEGPSILRIQQVVRGDSAAYFCASSATRGQETQYFGPGTRLLVL.